These 11 T cell receptor beta chains share one sample of origin, sequenced in a study of OX40 agonist ivuxolimab in advanced cancers. Sequencing used immunoSEQ multiplex PCR; TCRdb keeps in-frame clones, though not all of them. The repertoire has roughly 52,000 clones, over 75% of them found once; the top ten carry 6.3%. Material: CD4+ or CD8+ T cells sorted from blood, obtained in a trial of the OX40 agonist ivuxolimab. Receptors were obtained from an adult with an advanced solid tumor such as melanoma, head and neck, liver or kidney cancer.

This clone appeared a few times. The V gene is TRBV25-1, the J gene TRBJ2-5; the match to TRBD1 covers 9 bases. Germline lookup yields CDR1 MGHDK and CDR2 SYGVNS. The CDR3 length is 18 residues. J was trimmed by 4 bases and V by 3 bases; bases with no gene match: 15. CDR3: CASSDLAPGTGRGETQYF. The CDR3, as DNA: TGTGCCAGCAGTGACCTTGCCCCCGGGACAGGGAGGGGAGAGACCCAGTACTTC.

The chain carries TRBV7-9 and TRBJ2-7, with 11 bases identical to TRBD1. Germline assignment: CDR1 SEHNR and CDR2 FQNEAQ (reference sequence). V gave up 2 bases and J gave up 6 bases; unmatched junction bases: 9. This CDR3 is built from 16 residues. In DNA form, the CDR3 reads TGTGCCAGCAGCTTATCCGCCGGGACAGGGGGAGCCGAGCAGTACTTC. Translation gives CASSLSAGTGGAEQYF.

This clone turned up a few times. The rearrangement joins TRBV6-5 to TRBJ1-1; no reliable D call. Germline V gene sequence: CDR1 MNHEY, CDR2 SVGAGI. This CDR3 is built from 11 residues. Trimming cost V 6 bases and J 3 bases, with 5 bases left between them. The CDR3 DNA reads as TGTGCCAGCAGGCATGACACTGAAGCTTTCTTT. This translates into CASRHDTEAFF.

A note on this clone: One end of the junction fails to match germline, which may point to a read error. The CDR3 is CATSSTWDGNNEELFF. CDR3 coding DNA: TGTGCCACCAGCAGTACCTGGGACGGAAATAATGAAGAACTGTTTTTT. The V call is TRBV15, the J call TRBJ1-4, with D possibly matching TRBD1 (5 bases). Germline V gene sequence: CDR1 LNHNV, CDR2 YYDKDF (reference sequence). CDR3 length: 16 residues.

J is TRBJ2-7 and V is TRBV6-5; 7 bases match TRBD1. The junction had 6 bases not matched to a gene; V was cut back by 4 bases and J by 3 bases. The germline V gene encodes CDR1 MNHEY and CDR2 SVGAGI. This CDR3 region has 14 residues. In nucleotides, the CDR3 is TGTGCCAGCAGTTTACAGGGGTCCTACTACGAGCAGTACTTC. This sequence encodes CASSLQGSYYEQYF.

This chain joins TRBV6-1 and TRBJ2-7, with 7 bases that match TRBD1. The CDR3 has 15 amino acids. The V segment lost 10 bases and the J segment 1 base; nucleotides outside the gene matches: 13. The germline V gene encodes CDR1 MNHNS and CDR2 SASEGT. CDR3 protein: CATCVVGQRSYEQYF. The CDR3 DNA is TGTGCCACGTGCGTGGTGGGACAGAGGTCCTACGAGCAGTACTTC.

The V and J genes are TRBV19 and TRBJ2-1; 11 nucleotides match TRBD2. The CDR3 totals 15 residues. Per the germline V gene, CDR1 is LNHDA and CDR2 is SQIVND (reference sequence). With V trimmed by 6 bases and J by 3 bases, 4 bases remained unmatched. CDR3 loop: CASRGLAAFYNEQFF. The CDR3 DNA is TGTGCCAGTAGGGGACTAGCGGCATTCTACAATGAGCAGTTCTTC.

This clone has only one observation. The chain has TRBV4-1 and TRBJ2-5; TRBD1 matches 7 bases. The CDR3 covers 16 residues. The V and J ends lost 1 base and 3 bases, in that order; junction bases with no gene match: 8. Germline V CDR1 and CDR2: MGHRA, YSYEKL. CDR3 sequence: CASSQVSLGTEETQYF. The CDR3, as DNA: TGCGCCAGCAGCCAAGTGTCCTTGGGGACAGAAGAGACCCAGTACTTC.

V is TRBV9 and J is TRBJ2-7; the D gene could be TRBD1 or TRBD2 (6 bases each). The CDR3 spans 15 residues. Germline assignment: CDR1 SGDLS and CDR2 YYNGEE. V lost 0 bases, J lost 2 bases, and 12 bases lay in between. CDR3 DNA sequence: TGTGCCAGCAGCGTAGGAGGAGGGGGTGCCTACGAGCAGTACTTC. It is translated as CASSVGGGGAYEQYF. Using reference TRBV9 and TRBJ2-7 for the parts outside the CDR3, the full variable domain is DSGVTQTPKHLITATGQRVTLRCSPRSGDLSVYWYQQSLDQGLQFLIQYYNGEERAKGNILERFSAQQFPDLHSELNLSSLELGDSALYFCASSVGGGGAYEQYFGPGTRLTVT.

The chain uses TRBV19 and TRBJ2-6; 14 positions agree with TRBD2. The CDR3 is made up of 20 amino acids. V gave up 5 bases and J gave up 0 bases; unmatched junction bases: 9. Germline loops: CDR1 LNHDA, CDR2 SQIVND (reference sequence). The DNA of the CDR3 is TGTGCCAGTAGTCTTCGACTAGCGGGAGGGTCCGTCTCTGGGGCCAACGTCCTGACTTTC. This encodes CASSLRLAGGSVSGANVLTF.

The rearrangement uses TRBV19 and TRBJ1-6; a weak D match, TRBD1 (6 bases). This CDR3 comprises 13 residues. Trimming cost V 10 bases and J 4 bases, with 11 bases left between them. Germline V gene data show CDR1 as LNHDA and CDR2 as SQIVND (reference sequence). CDR3 sequence reads: CATSDSYNSPLHF. In DNA, the CDR3 is TGTGCCACCTCGGACAGTTATAATTCACCCCTCCACTTT.